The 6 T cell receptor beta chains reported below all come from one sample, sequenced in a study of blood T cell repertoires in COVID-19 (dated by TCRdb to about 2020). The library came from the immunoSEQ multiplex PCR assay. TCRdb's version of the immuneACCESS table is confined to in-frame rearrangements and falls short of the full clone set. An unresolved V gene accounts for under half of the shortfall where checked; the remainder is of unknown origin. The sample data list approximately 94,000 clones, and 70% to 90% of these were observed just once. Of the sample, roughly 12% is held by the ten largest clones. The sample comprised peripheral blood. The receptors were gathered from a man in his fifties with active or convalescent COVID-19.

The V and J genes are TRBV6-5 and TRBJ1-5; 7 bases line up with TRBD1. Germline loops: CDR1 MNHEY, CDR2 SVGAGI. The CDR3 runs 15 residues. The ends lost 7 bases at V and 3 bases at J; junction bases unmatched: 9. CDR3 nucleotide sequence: TGTGCCAGCACCTCGACAGGGATACTCAATCAGCCCCAGCATTTT. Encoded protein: CASTSTGILNQPQHF.

The CDR3 region is CASSQIAAMGETQYF. CDR3 sequence (DNA): TGTGCCAGCAGCCAAATAGCGGCAATGGGGGAGACCCAGTACTTC. The rearrangement links TRBV3-1 (or the pseudogene TRBV3-2) to TRBJ2-5; possible D gene TRBD2, 6 bases. This CDR3 has 15 residues. Trimming took off 2 bases at V and 5 bases at J, with 15 bases between the two ends. Germline values: CDR1 LGHDT, CDR2 YNNKEL (reference sequence).

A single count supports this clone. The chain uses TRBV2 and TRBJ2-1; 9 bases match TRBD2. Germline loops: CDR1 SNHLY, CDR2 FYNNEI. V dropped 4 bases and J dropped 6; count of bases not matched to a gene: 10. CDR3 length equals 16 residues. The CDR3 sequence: CASSAVVAGGLNEQFF. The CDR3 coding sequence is TGTGCCAGCAGTGCGGTAGTGGCGGGAGGGCTCAATGAGCAGTTCTTC.

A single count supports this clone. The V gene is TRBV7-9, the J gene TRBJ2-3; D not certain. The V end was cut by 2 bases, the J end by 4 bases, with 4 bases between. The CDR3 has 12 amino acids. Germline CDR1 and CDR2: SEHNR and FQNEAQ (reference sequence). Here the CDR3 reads CASSLNSDTQYF. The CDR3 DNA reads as TGTGCCAGCAGCTTAAACTCAGATACGCAGTATTTT.

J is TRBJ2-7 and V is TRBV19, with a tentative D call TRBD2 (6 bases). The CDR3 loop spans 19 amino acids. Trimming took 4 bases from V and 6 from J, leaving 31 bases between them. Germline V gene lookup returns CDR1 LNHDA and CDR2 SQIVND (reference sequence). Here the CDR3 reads CASSKSVRGRDSRRSEQYF. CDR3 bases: TGTGCCAGTAGTAAAAGCGTCCGGGGCCGGGACTCGCGGAGATCCGAGCAGTACTTC.

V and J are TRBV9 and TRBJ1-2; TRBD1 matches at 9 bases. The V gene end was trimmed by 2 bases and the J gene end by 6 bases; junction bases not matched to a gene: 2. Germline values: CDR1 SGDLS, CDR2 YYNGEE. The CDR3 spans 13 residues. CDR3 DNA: TGTGCCAGCAGCGTCCGGGACAGGGATGGCTACACCTTC. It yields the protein CASSVRDRDGYTF.